This TCR beta chain was observed in a study of metastatic and nonmetastatic thyroid tumors. Study-level background: Patients with malignant and benign thyroid disease provided blood and tumor or nodule tissue, whose repertoires were compared.

This clone has a handful of counts. The antigen is not known. MiXCR reprocessed the PCR reads for TCRdb. The sample carries about 20,000 clones, about 27% recorded once. Overall study results and limits: When malignant thyroid tumors were compared with benign nodules, TCR beta diversity was reportedly significantly higher in the malignant tumors. This held in both blood and tumor samples.

No treatment had been given to any patient before thyroid surgery. The CDR3 is 18 residues long. Germline loops: CDR1 MNHEY, CDR2 SVGAGI. V was shortened by 1 base and J by 0 bases, with 19 bases between the two germline ends. J is TRBJ2-7 and V is TRBV6-5; D is possibly TRBD1 or TRBD2 (6 bases each). This clonotype was obtained from a female donor with papillary thyroid cancer or a benign thyroid nodule (not recorded which). Some clones in this sample may be carry-over from other donors' samples. The sequenced sample was tumor tissue. The CDR3 protein is CASSYLPPGGLGSYEQYF. The CDR3 DNA follows: TGTGCCAGCAGTTACTTACCCCCCGGGGGCCTCGGCTCCTACGAGCAGTACTTC.